This T cell receptor beta chain was captured by sequencing in a study of cytomegalovirus exposure and HLA in healthy donors. General study points: In a later analysis, donors in an Asian-associated ancestry cluster reportedly had fewer N-insertions in productive TCRs than the cohort mean.

The CDR3 length is 15 residues. Germline CDR1 reads MGHRA; CDR2 reads YSYEKL. V lost 2 bases to trimming and J lost 2 bases, with 10 bases between them. It was with 60 Vbeta and 13 Jbeta primers that the PCR ran. TCRdb's copy holds only in-frame clones and misses some; the assay was immunoSEQ multiplex PCR. The table records approximately 70,000 clones, around 80% of them present only once. On this clone itself: Its antigen is still unknown.

Sequencing was done on a sample of PBMCs. The genes are TRBV4-1 and TRBJ1-5; D is undetermined. The receptor's source is a man aged 40-49 years in good health and CMV-seronegative. CDR3: CASSQLFTGNQPQHF. CDR3 in DNA: TGCGCCAGCAGCCAACTATTTACTGGCAATCAGCCCCAGCATTTT.